This entry is about one T cell receptor (beta chain). The assay was immunoSEQ multiplex PCR, and TCRdb's table has in-frame clones only and misses some. Among around 62,000 clones listed, roughly 93% were seen once. This sample was taken from a study of T cell changes during pregnancy in multiple sclerosis. Germline V gene lookup returns CDR1 KGHSH and CDR2 LQKENI. Trimming at V came to 2 bases and at J to 7 bases, leaving 11 bases not matched to a gene. The CDR3 is 16 amino acids. The chain has TRBV18 and TRBJ2-7; TRBD1 agrees at 10 bases. This TCR came from a female donor with multiple sclerosis, enrolled in a pregnancy study. This specimen consisted of CD8+ T cells from peripheral blood mononuclear cells, obtained in the second trimester of pregnancy. CDR3 nucleotide sequence: TGTGCCAGCTCACCATCGGCGGGACAGGGGTTATTAGAGCAGTACTTC. Protein: CASSPSAGQGLLEQYF.